Below are 24 T cell receptor beta chains sequenced from a single sample in a study of blood T cell repertoires in COVID-19. Libraries were prepared by immunoSEQ multiplex PCR; TCRdb keeps only in-frame clonotypes and omits some of them. This table holds 400,000 to 500,000 clones, approximately 91% found once. Sample: PBMCs or T cells enriched from blood (not recorded which). Every receptor here comes from a young woman who had been exposed to COVID-19.

The chain is built from TRBV5-1 and TRBJ2-3; TRBD2 matches at 13 bases. In germline, CDR1 is SGHRS, CDR2 YFSETQ. J gave up 4 bases and V 4 bases, and 3 bases lay outside the gene matches. The CDR3 extends over 15 amino acids. In DNA form, the CDR3 reads TGCGCCAGCAGCGCGGGACTAGCGGGGTCAGATACGCAGTATTTT. It is translated as CASSAGLAGSDTQYF.

CDR3 sequence reads: CASSFPTSGTNTGELFF. CDR3 nucleotides: TGTGCCAGCAGCTTCCCGACTAGCGGGACGAACACCGGGGAGCTGTTTTTT. The genes are TRBV5-6 and TRBJ2-2, with 11 positions matching TRBD2. Germline CDR1 reads SGHDT; CDR2 reads YYEEEE. V lost 2 bases and J lost 0; bases outside the gene matches: 3. The CDR3 sequence is 17 residues long.

This clone was counted only a few times. J is TRBJ2-5 and V is TRBV6-5, with 14 nucleotides matching TRBD2. The CDR3 consists of 16 residues. Germline lookup yields CDR1 MNHEY and CDR2 SVGAGI. Trimming removed 1 base from V and 3 bases from J; junction bases left unmatched: 1. CDR3 coding DNA: TGTGCCAGCAGTTACTGGACTAGCGGGGGGAAAGAGACCCAGTACTTC. It is translated as CASSYWTSGGKETQYF.

This chain joins TRBV24-1 and TRBJ2-1, with D possibly matching TRBD1 (6 bases). V was trimmed by 2 bases and J by 1 base, leaving 14 bases between them. Germline CDR1 reads KGHDR; CDR2 reads SFDVKD. The CDR3 contains 17 residues. The CDR3 DNA reads TGTGCCACCAGTGATTCTTGGACAGCGCTTTCCTACAATGAGCAGTTCTTC. Protein sequence: CATSDSWTALSYNEQFF.

J is TRBJ2-5 and V is TRBV11-3; D is unresolved. CDR3 length equals 15 residues. CDR1 SGHNT and CDR2 YENEEA come from the germline V gene. The V end was cut by 3 bases, the J end by 1 base, with 12 bases between. The CDR3 protein is CASSFGVRSQETQYF. The DNA of the CDR3 is TGTGCCAGCAGCTTCGGTGTGAGGAGCCAAGAGACCCAGTACTTC.

The chain carries TRBV23-1 and TRBJ2-7, with D maybe TRBD2 (6 bases). TRBV23-1 is an open reading frame, and its role is uncertain. V lost 0 bases to trimming and J lost 8 bases, with 14 bases between them. CDR3 size: 14 residues. CDR3 in amino acids: CASSQSRELGKQYF. CDR3 nucleotides: TGCGCCAGCAGTCAATCTCGGGAGCTAGGAAAGCAGTACTTC.

The V call is TRBV5-1, the J call TRBJ2-7; 7 nucleotides align to TRBD1. The V gene end was trimmed by 1 base and the J gene end by 2 bases; junction bases not matched to a gene: 3. CDR3 length equals 14 residues. The germline CDR1 and CDR2 sequences are SGHRS and YFSETQ. For the CDR3, the DNA is TGCGCCAGCAGCTTGAGCGACAGGGCCTACGAGCAGTACTTC. This encodes CASSLSDRAYEQYF.

The chain recombines TRBV7-9 with TRBJ1-2, with D hard to call. Trimming took off 5 bases at V and 0 bases at J, with 13 bases between the two ends. This CDR3 spans 15 amino acids. The germline gives CDR1 SEHNR, CDR2 FQNEAQ (reference sequence). Here the CDR3 reads CASSPLGATNYGYTF. For the CDR3, the DNA is TGTGCCAGCAGCCCACTGGGAGCTACTAACTATGGCTACACCTTC.

The chain is built from TRBV7-8 and TRBJ2-1; no firm D call. Germline V CDR1 and CDR2: SGHVS, FQNEAQ. V was clipped by 4 bases and J by 3 bases, with 10 bases between them. This CDR3 contains 14 residues. This chain's CDR3 is CASSYEQIYNEQFF. CDR3 nucleotide sequence: TGTGCCAGCAGCTATGAACAGATCTACAATGAGCAGTTCTTC.

The J gene is TRBJ2-3, the V gene TRBV27; TRBD2 matches 7 bases. Germline V CDR1 and CDR2: MNHEY, SMNVEV (reference sequence). With 5 bases clipped from V and 5 bases from J, the junction kept 10 bases outside the gene matches. The CDR3 is made up of 15 amino acids. The CDR3 is CASSRTGGRLDTQYF. For the CDR3, the DNA is TGTGCCAGCAGTCGCACCGGCGGGAGATTAGATACGCAGTATTTT.

The chain has TRBV28 and TRBJ1-1, with TRBD1 identical over 7 bases. Germline V lookup: CDR1 MDHEN, CDR2 SYDVKM. The J segment lost 0 bases and the V segment lost 8 bases, leaving 12 bases of the junction unmatched. This CDR3 region has 16 residues. The CDR3, as DNA: TGTGCCAGCTTTACCCCGATCAGGGGGATGAACACTGAAGCTTTCTTT. This gives the protein CASFTPIRGMNTEAFF.

The chain has TRBV5-1 and TRBJ2-3; unclear D gene. Deletions cut 7 bases from V and 0 bases from J, with 15 bases between. The CDR3 covers 15 residues. Germline loops: CDR1 SGHRS, CDR2 YFSETQ. The CDR3 here is CASRSSGASTDTQYF. The CDR3 nucleotides are TGCGCCAGCCGATCGTCCGGTGCTAGCACAGATACGCAGTATTTT.

This chain links TRBV6-5 with TRBJ1-4, with TRBD1 matching over 7 bases. J lost 4 bases, V lost 6 bases, and 5 bases had no gene match. The CDR3 runs to 14 residues. CDR1 is MNHEY, CDR2 SVGAGI, per germline. For the CDR3, the DNA is TGTGCCAGCAGGACGGGACAGAGTAATGAAAAACTGTTTTTT. This translates into CASRTGQSNEKLFF.

The chain is built from TRBV7-2 and TRBJ1-2; perhaps TRBD1 as D (5 bases). The CDR3 loop spans 13 amino acids. Germline lookup yields CDR1 SGHTA and CDR2 FQGNSA. V was pared by 3 bases and J by 1 base, with 6 bases between. The CDR3 DNA sequence: TGTGCCAGCAGCTTTGACAGTAACTATGGCTACACCTTC. Its translation: CASSFDSNYGYTF.

The chain joins TRBV10-3 to TRBJ2-3; the D is unclear. V lost 0 bases and J lost 0, with 7 bases in between. This CDR3 is 15 amino acids long. Germline values: CDR1 ENHRY, CDR2 SYGVKD. The CDR3 reads CAISESTTSTDTQYF. DNA for the CDR3: TGTGCCATCAGTGAGTCGACAACTAGCACAGATACGCAGTATTTT.

The V gene is TRBV27, the J gene TRBJ1-3; 10 positions match TRBD1. V lost 11 bases, J lost 1 base, and 14 bases stayed unmatched. The CDR3 is made up of 17 amino acids. Germline V lookup: CDR1 MNHEY, CDR2 SMNVEV (reference sequence). CDR3 in DNA: TGTGCCTCAGGGGCCCTCGACAGGGGGCTATCTGGAAACACCATATATTTT. It specifies CASGALDRGLSGNTIYF.

The rearrangement joins TRBV6-4 to TRBJ2-1; 10 nucleotides align to TRBD2. V trimming: 7 bases; J trimming: 7 bases; junction bases outside the gene matches: 22. From germline, CDR1 is MRHNA and CDR2 SNTAGT. The CDR3 is 19 residues long. The CDR3 sequence is CASNNRDTRSGRALNEQFF. The CDR3 nucleotides are TGTGCCAGCAATAATCGGGACACCAGGAGCGGGAGGGCCTTAAATGAGCAGTTCTTC.

This clone was seen a few times. CDR3 loop: CASSLVASSYEQYF. The CDR3 DNA follows: TGCGCCAGCAGCTTGGTGGCCAGCTCCTACGAGCAGTACTTC. V usage is TRBV5-1 and J usage is TRBJ2-7; D is ambiguous. Germline V CDR1 and CDR2: SGHRS, YFSETQ. CDR3 size: 14 residues. Trimming took off 0 bases at V and 0 bases at J, with 7 bases between the two ends.

The rearrangement joins TRBV3-1 (or the pseudogene TRBV3-2) to TRBJ2-3; D gene ambiguous. Trimming took off 0 bases at V and 10 bases at J, with 17 bases between the two ends. CDR1 is LGHDT, CDR2 YNNKEL, per germline (reference sequence). The CDR3 is 15 amino acids. Here the CDR3 DNA reads TGTGCCAGCAGCCAAGACCCCCTCCTTAGCCTAGCGCAGTATTTT. Protein product: CASSQDPLLSLAQYF.

The chain links TRBV10-3 to TRBJ2-2; TRBD1 aligns across 11 bases. Germline CDR1 ENHRY, CDR2 SYGVKD. The CDR3 sequence is 14 residues long. The ends lost 6 bases at V and 7 bases at J; junction bases unmatched: 4. CDR3 residues: CAIRKGQGDGELFF. The CDR3 DNA reads as TGTGCCATCAGAAAGGGACAGGGGGACGGGGAGCTGTTTTTT.

The J gene is TRBJ2-1, the V gene TRBV7-2; TRBD2 matches at 11 bases. The V gene's germline CDR1 is SGHTA and CDR2 FQGNSA. Germline trimming cut 5 bases from V and 7 bases from J; bases unmatched to any gene: 7. This CDR3 has 15 residues. CDR3 coding DNA: TGTGCCAGCAGCCGTAGCGGGGGGGCCGAGAATGAGCAGTTCTTC. Translated, it gives CASSRSGGAENEQFF.

For the CDR3, the DNA is TGTGCCAGCAGCTTAGAAAGGACAGGTGAAAAACTGTTTTTT. Its translation: CASSLERTGEKLFF. The rearrangement uses TRBV7-2 and TRBJ1-4; 7 bases agree with TRBD1. CDR3 length: 14 amino acids. The V gene's germline CDR1 is SGHTA and CDR2 FQGNSA. Germline trimming cut 1 base from V and 7 bases from J; bases unmatched to any gene: 3.

Worth noting for this clone: This CDR3 is also generated by other DNA sequences in the sample. The V and J genes are TRBV28 and TRBJ2-5; no clear D gene. Germline-derived CDR1 and CDR2 are MDHEN and SYDVKM. V lost 3 bases and J lost 5, with 7 bases in between. The CDR3 is 12 amino acids. The CDR3 nucleotides are TGTGCCAGCAGTTTGTCCCGGGAGACCCAGTACTTC. Translation: CASSLSRETQYF. Supplemented by reference TRBV28 and TRBJ2-5, the full variable domain reads DVKVTQSSRYLVKRTGEKVFLECVQDMDHENMFWYRQDPGLGLRLIYFSYDVKMKEKGDIPEGYSVSREKKERFSLILESASTNQTSMYLCASSLSRETQYFGPGTRLLVL.

The chain links TRBV19 to TRBJ2-6, with D perhaps matching TRBD1 (6 bases). The V gene's germline CDR1 is LNHDA and CDR2 SQIVND (reference sequence). This CDR3 comprises 15 residues. Deletions cut 3 bases from V and 2 bases from J, with 8 bases between. CDR3 nucleotides: TGTGCCAGTAGTATGAACAGGGCTGGGGCCAACGTCCTGACTTTC. Translation gives CASSMNRAGANVLTF.